The 2 T cell receptor gamma chains in this list originate from one sample, sequenced in a study of gamma delta lymphoproliferative disorders and STAT genes. Genomic DNA from isolated PBMCs served as the sequencing template. TCRdb applied CATT to the multiplex PCR reads for clone calling. The repertoire holds approximately 800 gamma-chain clones, with about a quarter as singletons. Sequences were obtained from blood. The source of these receptors is a human donor in good health.

On this clone: TCRdb shows a much larger clone's protein in place of this DNA's translation, and the two differ at residue 11, likely through a read error; the protein shown is translated from the DNA. V is TRGV11 and J is TRGJP1. No J segment appears in TCRdb, so it was assigned here by matching the sequence to germline. TRGV11 qualifies as an ORF whose function is uncertain. V trimming: 2 bases; J trimming: 3 bases; junction bases outside the gene matches: 12. The CDR3 has 18 residues. For the CDR3, the DNA is TGTGCCTGCTGGATTAGGCGTGACGTACATGCCACTGGTTGGTTCAAGATATTT. Translation: CACWIRRDVHATGWFKIF.

V usage is TRGV8 and J usage is TRGJ1 or TRGJ2. Here the J gene came from matching the DNA to germline, since TCRdb omits it. The length of the CDR3 is 16 residues. Germline CDR1 and CDR2: VENAVY and YDSYNSRV. Unmatched junction bases numbered 26, after V lost 6 bases and J lost 12 bases. The CDR3 loop reads CATWTELLVAFIGKLF. In DNA form, the CDR3 reads TGTGCCACCTGGACCGAATTATTAGTAGCGTTCATAGGGAAACTCTTT.